This entry features one T cell receptor (beta chain) sequence. The antigen is undetermined. V shed 6 bases and J 2 bases; nucleotides not matched to a gene: 6. CDR3 size: 14 residues. From germline, CDR1 is PRHDT and CDR2 FYEKMQ (reference sequence). This sample is part of a study of OX40 agonist ivuxolimab in advanced cancers. Study outcomes and limitations: Within 6 weeks, CD4+ and CD8+ blood T cells expanded clonally at 0.1 to 3.0 mg/kg. Expanded clones were, on average, more numerous among CD8+ T cells than CD4+. Also present in some nonresponders was a low level of normalized T-cell clonal expansion.

Profiling relied on immunoSEQ multiplex PCR, and the TCRdb table lists in-frame clones only, not all of them. The sample yields about 82,000 clones, approximately 87% seen once. Sequencing was performed on CD4+ or CD8+ T cells sorted from blood, taken in a trial of the OX40 agonist ivuxolimab. The chain uses TRBV13 and TRBJ2-5, with 7 nucleotides matching TRBD1. This receptor was obtained from an adult with an advanced solid tumor such as melanoma, head and neck, liver or kidney cancer. The CDR3 region is CASRFRDRQETQYF. CDR3 bases: TGTGCCAGCAGGTTCCGGGACAGACAAGAGACCCAGTACTTC.